Each of the 22 T cell receptor beta chains below was sequenced from the same sample in a study of cytomegalovirus exposure and HLA in healthy donors. Use of 60 Vbeta and 13 Jbeta primers characterized the PCR. The repertoire was sequenced with immunoSEQ multiplex PCR; TCRdb's copy has only in-frame clones and lacks some. The sample has about 170,000 clones, approximately 70% seen once. The sequencing sample was made of PBMCs. These TCRs come from a woman aged 18-35 years in good health and CMV-seropositive.

The CDR3 is CASSPGESYEQYF. The CDR3 nucleotides read TGTGCCAGCAGCCCAGGCGAATCCTACGAGCAGTACTTC. V is TRBV7-9 and J is TRBJ2-7, with D unresolved. Germline lookup yields CDR1 SEHNR and CDR2 FQNEAQ (reference sequence). The CDR3 runs 13 residues. V lost 5 bases, J lost 1 base, and 9 bases lay in between.

This clone showed up just a few times. The chain is built from TRBV11-2 and TRBJ2-5, with a weak D call TRBD2 (5 bases). V gave up 3 bases and J gave up 5 bases, with 25 bases separating them. This CDR3 has 18 residues. The germline V gene has CDR1 SGHAT and CDR2 FQNNGV. The CDR3 loop is CASSFVARTHRGWETQYF. The CDR3 DNA reads TGTGCCAGCAGCTTCGTTGCCCGGACTCACCGAGGGTGGGAGACCCAGTACTTC.

V gene TRBV15 combines with J gene TRBJ2-5; D remains ambiguous. CDR1 LNHNV and CDR2 YYDKDF come from the germline V gene (reference sequence). The CDR3 has 13 amino acids. V was shortened by 0 bases and J by 5 bases, with 7 bases between the two germline ends. The CDR3 region has the DNA TGTGCCACCAGCAGAGAGGCCGGGGAGACCCAGTACTTC. Encoded protein: CATSREAGETQYF.

The CDR3 spells CASSWTRDRVGNEQFF. The CDR3 nucleotides read TGCGCCAGCAGCTGGACCCGGGACAGGGTTGGCAATGAGCAGTTCTTC. This chain connects TRBV5-1 to TRBJ2-1, with 9 nucleotides matching TRBD1. Losses at the gene ends were 3 bases for V and 6 bases for J; bases not matched to a gene: 10. This CDR3 has 16 amino acids. From germline, CDR1 is SGHRS and CDR2 YFSETQ.

In this sample, this clone turned up a few times. The rearrangement links TRBV4-1 to TRBJ1-2, with 8 bases lining up with TRBD1. V gave up 1 base and J gave up 4 bases; unmatched junction bases: 11. The CDR3 length is 17 residues. Germline CDR1 and CDR2: MGHRA and YSYEKL. For the CDR3, the DNA is TGCGCCAGCAGCCAAGGTTTACAGGGGGGGGACCTCTATGGCTACACCTTC. This sequence encodes CASSQGLQGGDLYGYTF.

The rearrangement uses TRBV7-2 and TRBJ1-5, with TRBD1 identical over 9 bases. CDR1 and CDR2 from the germline V gene are SGHTA and FQGNSA. The V segment lost 5 bases and the J segment 2 bases; nucleotides outside the gene matches: 10. This CDR3 spans 17 amino acids. The CDR3 DNA reads as TGTGCCAGCAGCCCCCGCCCCCGGACAGGGGGCAATCAGCCCCAGCATTTT. Encoded protein: CASSPRPRTGGNQPQHF.

The V call is TRBV4-1, the J call TRBJ2-7; 8 nucleotides match TRBD1. Germline V gene lookup returns CDR1 MGHRA and CDR2 YSYEKL. Trimming took 3 bases from V and 5 from J; bases not matched to a gene: 9. The CDR3 runs 15 residues. The CDR3 loop is CASSQGGGQGDEQYF. In nucleotides, the CDR3 is TGCGCCAGCAGCCAGGGGGGCGGACAGGGAGACGAGCAGTACTTC.

This clone is a singleton in its sample. The CDR3 is CASSPAQTSGGAMLFF. The CDR3 bases are TGTGCCAGCTCACCGGCGCAGACTAGCGGGGGGGCGATGTTATTCTTC. The chain joins TRBV18 to TRBJ2-1, with 14 positions matching TRBD2. This CDR3 has 16 residues. Looked up from germline, CDR1 is KGHSH and CDR2 is LQKENI. The V segment lost 3 bases and the J segment 16 bases; nucleotides outside the gene matches: 14.

This chain joins TRBV27 and TRBJ1-5; 7 nucleotides match TRBD1. The CDR3 spans 14 residues. Germline CDR1 is MNHEY and CDR2 is SMNVEV (reference sequence). V was clipped by 6 bases and J by 2 bases; unmatched bases: 4. The CDR3 region is CASRPGTGNQPQHF. The CDR3 DNA sequence: TGTGCCAGCAGACCCGGGACAGGCAATCAGCCCCAGCATTTT.

The sample holds a few counts of this clone. The chain has TRBV25-1 and TRBJ2-2; TRBD1 might be the D (6 bases). Per the germline V gene, CDR1 is MGHDK and CDR2 is SYGVNS. The length of the CDR3 is 13 residues. Trimming stripped 6 bases from V and 6 bases from J, with 11 bases between. Written as DNA, the CDR3 is TGTGCCAGCAGCCCACAGGGTCCCGGGGAGCTGTTTTTT. It codes for CASSPQGPGELFF.

The genes are TRBV5-1 and TRBJ1-6, with 9 nucleotides matching TRBD1. This CDR3 spans 18 amino acids. Trimming cost V 0 bases and J 7 bases; bases outside gene matches: 11. In germline, CDR1 is SGHRS, CDR2 YFSETQ. CDR3 residues: CASSLAAAPGTGNSPLHF. CDR3 in DNA: TGCGCCAGCAGCTTGGCCGCAGCGCCCGGGACAGGGAATTCACCCCTCCACTTT. Using reference TRBV5-1 and TRBJ1-6 for the parts outside the CDR3, the full variable domain is KAGVTQTPRYLIKTRGQQVTLSCSPISGHRSVSWYQQTPGQGLQFLFEYFSETQRNKGNFPGRFSGRQFSNSRSEMNVSTLELGDSALYLCASSLAAAPGTGNSPLHFGNGTRLTVT.

J is TRBJ2-1 and V is TRBV4-3, with D uncertain. The CDR3 runs to 15 residues. V lost 1 base, J lost 10 bases, and 17 bases lay in between. Germline V lookup: CDR1 LGHNA, CDR2 YSLEER. The CDR3 protein is CASSQGPPREGEQFF. The CDR3 nucleotides read TGCGCCAGCAGCCAAGGCCCTCCTAGAGAAGGCGAGCAGTTCTTC.

This rearrangement joins TRBV6-5 to TRBJ1-6; D uncertain. This CDR3 has 15 residues. Germline assignment: CDR1 MNHEY and CDR2 SVGAGI. V was cut by 8 bases and J by 0 bases, with 11 bases left in between. CDR3 protein: CASREESSYNSPLHF. The CDR3 region has the DNA TGTGCCAGCCGGGAAGAGAGCTCCTATAATTCACCCCTCCACTTT.

The genes are TRBV27 and TRBJ1-2; D perhaps matches TRBD1 (6 bases). CDR3 length: 15 amino acids. Germline-derived CDR1 and CDR2 are MNHEY and SMNVEV (reference sequence). Trimming took off 4 bases at V and 8 bases at J, with 20 bases between the two ends. The CDR3 is CASSSSTWGGGGYTF. The CDR3, as DNA: TGTGCCAGCAGTTCCTCGACCTGGGGAGGGGGAGGCTACACCTTC.

The V gene is TRBV4-2, the J gene TRBJ2-2, with 7 bases identical to TRBD2. V was clipped by 1 base and J by 6 bases; unmatched bases: 11. Germline V CDR1 and CDR2: LGHNA, YNFKEQ. This CDR3 is built from 17 residues. For the CDR3, the DNA is TGTGCCAGCAGCCAAGGGTCAGGTTTGGGAGGGTCCGGGGAGCTGTTTTTT. It is translated as CASSQGSGLGGSGELFF.

V and J are TRBV6-6 and TRBJ2-4, with D maybe TRBD1 (6 bases). CDR1 is MNHNY and CDR2 is SVGAGI in the germline V gene (reference sequence). The V gene lost 7 bases and the J gene lost 9 bases, with 16 bases spanning the gap. CDR3 length: 13 residues. The CDR3 spells CASTTRNRVIQYF. In DNA, the CDR3 is TGTGCCAGCACCACAAGGAACAGGGTCATTCAGTACTTC.

The V gene is TRBV4-1, the J gene TRBJ2-1; 14 nucleotides line up with TRBD2. With 4 bases clipped from V and 9 bases from J, the junction kept 11 bases outside the gene matches. The CDR3 is 17 residues long. Germline V gene sequence: CDR1 MGHRA, CDR2 YSYEKL. The CDR3 DNA reads TGCGCCAGCAGCCCTCTAGGAGGACTAGCGGGGGGTACTGAGCAGTTCTTC. Translated, it gives CASSPLGGLAGGTEQFF.

The count of this clone is one. The chain has TRBV9 and TRBJ2-3; TRBD2 aligns across 8 bases. Germline V gene data show CDR1 as SGDLS and CDR2 as YYNGEE. J gave up 2 bases and V 3 bases, and 5 bases lay outside the gene matches. The CDR3 extends over 15 amino acids. In DNA, the CDR3 is TGTGCCAGCAGCGAGCGGGGGAGTTCCACAGATACGCAGTATTTT. As protein: CASSERGSSTDTQYF.

This chain links TRBV30 with TRBJ1-4, with D unclear. The CDR3 sequence is 13 residues long. The V end lost 5 bases, the J end lost 8 bases, and 15 bases lay between the germline ends. Germline V gene lookup returns CDR1 GTSNPN and CDR2 SVGIG (reference sequence). The CDR3 nucleotides read TGTGCCTGGGGAGAGACCCACCTAGAAAAACTGTTTTTT. Amino acids: CAWGETHLEKLFF. Together with reference TRBV30 and TRBJ1-4, the CDR3 gives the full variable domain: SQTIHQWPATLVQPVGSPLSLECTVEGTSNPNLYWYRQAAGRGLQLLFYSVGIGQISSEVPQNLSASRPQDRQFILSSKKLLLSDSGFYLCAWGETHLEKLFFGSGTQLSVL.

The gene calls are TRBV18 and TRBJ2-3, with TRBD1 matching over 12 bases. CDR1 and CDR2 from the germline V gene are KGHSH and LQKENI. Trimming cost V 5 bases and J 6 bases; bases outside gene matches: 6. CDR3 length: 15 amino acids. CDR3 sequence (DNA): TGTGCCAGCTCAACCGGGACAGGGGGCGCGGATACGCAGTATTTT. As protein: CASSTGTGGADTQYF.

The CDR3 DNA is TGTGCCAGCGCGGTAGACAGGCAGAGCTCTGGGGCCAACGTCCTGACTTTC. It specifies CASAVDRQSSGANVLTF. This chain uses TRBV9 with TRBJ2-6, with a tentative D call TRBD1 (6 bases). The CDR3 has 17 amino acids. Germline V CDR1 and CDR2: SGDLS, YYNGEE. V lost 7 bases to trimming and J lost 0 bases, with 17 bases between them.

This clone was seen once. The V call is TRBV2, the J call TRBJ1-2; TRBD1 aligns across 8 bases. The V gene's germline CDR1 is SNHLY and CDR2 FYNNEI. The CDR3 is made up of 13 amino acids. The trim removed 6 bases at V and 8 bases at J, leaving 8 bases unmatched. The CDR3 nucleotides are TGTGCCAGCAGAAGCCCAGGGGGCGGGGGCTACACCTTC. Translation gives CASRSPGGGGYTF.